This TCR beta chain is drawn from a study of blood T cells in healthy people across ages. Findings of the study overall: Strongly correlated with naive T cell percentage was TCR beta diversity. Significant beta diversity loss was already apparent by age around 40, declining roughly linearly.

The CDR3 is 14 amino acids. Germline-derived CDR1 and CDR2 are ENHRY and SYGVKD. A second PCR, run for about 7 to 11 cycles, used a sample-barcoded 5' primer plus a J-beta primer mix. TCRdb fed the 5' RACE reads into MiXCR, producing one record per CDR3 protein. This sample carries roughly 1.5 million distinct CDR3 sequences, roughly 43% of them seen once, and the ten largest clones take 4%. Concerning this clonotype: No antigen is known for it.

The receptor comes from a woman younger than 30 in good health. The material sequenced was blood. The chain couples TRBV10-3 to TRBJ2-1; D is tentatively TRBD1 or TRBD2 (5 bases each). The J call could be wrong; TRBJ2-7 is a better fit for the DNA end. The CDR3 nucleotides read TGTGCCATCAGTGAGCGGGGACCATACAATGAGCAGTACTTC. It translates to CAISERGPYNEQYF.